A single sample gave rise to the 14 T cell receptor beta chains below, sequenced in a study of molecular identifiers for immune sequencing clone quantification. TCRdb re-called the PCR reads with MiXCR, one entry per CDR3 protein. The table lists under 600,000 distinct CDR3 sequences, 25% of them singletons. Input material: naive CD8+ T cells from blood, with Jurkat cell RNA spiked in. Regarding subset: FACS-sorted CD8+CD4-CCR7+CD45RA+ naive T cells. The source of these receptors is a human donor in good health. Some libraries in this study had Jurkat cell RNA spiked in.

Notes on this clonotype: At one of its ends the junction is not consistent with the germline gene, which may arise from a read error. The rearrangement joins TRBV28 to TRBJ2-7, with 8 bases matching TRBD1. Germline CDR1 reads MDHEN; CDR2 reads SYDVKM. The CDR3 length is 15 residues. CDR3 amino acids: CASSTTGEMSYAQYF. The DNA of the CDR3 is TGTGCCAGCAGTACGACAGGGGAGATGTCCTACGCGCAGTACTTC.

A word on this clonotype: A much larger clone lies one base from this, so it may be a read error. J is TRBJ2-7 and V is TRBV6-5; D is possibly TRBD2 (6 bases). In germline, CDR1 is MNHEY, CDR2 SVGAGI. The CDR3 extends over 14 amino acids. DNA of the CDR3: TGTGCCGGCAGTGGGCGGGACGGAGTCTACGAGCAGTACTTC. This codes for CAGSGRDGVYEQYF.

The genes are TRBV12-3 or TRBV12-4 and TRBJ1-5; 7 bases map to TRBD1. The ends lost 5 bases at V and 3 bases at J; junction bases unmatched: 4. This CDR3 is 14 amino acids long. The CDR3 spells CASSLQGNNQPQHF. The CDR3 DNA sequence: TGTGCCAGCAGTCTACAGGGGAACAATCAGCCCCAGCATTTT.

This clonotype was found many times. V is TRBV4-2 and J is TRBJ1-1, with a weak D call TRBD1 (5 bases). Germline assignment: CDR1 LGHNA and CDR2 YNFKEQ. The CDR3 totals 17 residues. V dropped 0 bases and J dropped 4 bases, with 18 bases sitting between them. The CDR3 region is CASSQEGEGRLGTEAFF. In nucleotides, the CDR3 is TGTGCCAGCAGCCAAGAAGGGGAGGGGAGGTTAGGCACTGAAGCTTTCTTT.

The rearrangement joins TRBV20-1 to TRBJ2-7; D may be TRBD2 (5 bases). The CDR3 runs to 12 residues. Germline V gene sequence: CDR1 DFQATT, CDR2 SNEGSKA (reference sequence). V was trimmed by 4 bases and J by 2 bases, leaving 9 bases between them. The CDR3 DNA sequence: TGCAGTGCTAACCGGGAAACCTACGAGCAGTACTTC. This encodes CSANRETYEQYF.

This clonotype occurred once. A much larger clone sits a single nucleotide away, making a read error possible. DNA for the CDR3: TGTGCCCGCAGATCATTCACAGATACGCAGTATTTT. Its translation: CARRSFTDTQYF. This chain links TRBV11-2 with TRBJ2-3; D is ambiguous. The CDR3 loop spans 12 amino acids. The germline gives CDR1 SGHAT, CDR2 FQNNGV.

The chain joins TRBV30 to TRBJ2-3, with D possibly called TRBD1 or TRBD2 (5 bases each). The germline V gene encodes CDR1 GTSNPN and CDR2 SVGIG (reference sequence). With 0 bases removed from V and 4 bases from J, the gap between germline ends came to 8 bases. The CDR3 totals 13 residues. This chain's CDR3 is CAWSVLGADTQYF. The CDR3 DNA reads TGTGCCTGGAGTGTACTGGGGGCAGATACGCAGTATTTT.

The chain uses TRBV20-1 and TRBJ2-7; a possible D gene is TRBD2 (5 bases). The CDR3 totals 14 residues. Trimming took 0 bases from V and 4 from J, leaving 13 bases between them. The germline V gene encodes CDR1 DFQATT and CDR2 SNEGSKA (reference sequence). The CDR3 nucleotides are TGCAGTGCTAGAGATTTCGGGGAGAGGTACGAGCAGTACTTC. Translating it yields CSARDFGERYEQYF.

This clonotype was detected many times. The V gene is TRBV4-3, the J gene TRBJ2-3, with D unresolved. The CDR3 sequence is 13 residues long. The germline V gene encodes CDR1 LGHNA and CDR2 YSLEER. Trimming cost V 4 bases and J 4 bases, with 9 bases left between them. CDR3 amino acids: CASSPTWSDTQYF. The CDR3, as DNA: TGCGCCAGCAGCCCGACTTGGTCAGATACGCAGTATTTT.

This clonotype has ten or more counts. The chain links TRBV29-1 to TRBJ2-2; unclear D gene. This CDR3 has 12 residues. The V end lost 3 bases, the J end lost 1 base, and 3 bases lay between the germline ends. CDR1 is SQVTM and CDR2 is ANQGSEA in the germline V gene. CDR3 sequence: CSVDWNTGELFF. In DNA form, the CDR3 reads TGCAGCGTTGATTGGAACACCGGGGAGCTGTTTTTT.

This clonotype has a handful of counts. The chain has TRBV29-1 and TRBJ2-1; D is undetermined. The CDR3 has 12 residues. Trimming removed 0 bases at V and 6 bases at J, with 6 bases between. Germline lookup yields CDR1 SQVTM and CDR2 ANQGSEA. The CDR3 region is CSVEDLGNEQFF. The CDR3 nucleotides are TGCAGCGTTGAAGATCTGGGCAATGAGCAGTTCTTC.

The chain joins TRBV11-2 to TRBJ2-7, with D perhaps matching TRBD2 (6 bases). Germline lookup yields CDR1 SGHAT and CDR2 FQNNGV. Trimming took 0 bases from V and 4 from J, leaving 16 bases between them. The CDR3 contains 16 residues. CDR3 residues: CASSLDRRGNLYEQYF. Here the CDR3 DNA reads TGTGCCAGCAGCTTAGATCGGCGGGGAAACCTATACGAGCAGTACTTC.

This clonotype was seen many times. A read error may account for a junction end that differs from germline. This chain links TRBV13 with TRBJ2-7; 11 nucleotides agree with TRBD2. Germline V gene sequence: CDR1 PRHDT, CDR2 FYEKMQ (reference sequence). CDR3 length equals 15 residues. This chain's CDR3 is CASSLQLAGAYEQYF. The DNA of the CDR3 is TGCGCCAGCAGCCTCCAACTAGCGGGAGCTTACGAGCAGTACTTC.

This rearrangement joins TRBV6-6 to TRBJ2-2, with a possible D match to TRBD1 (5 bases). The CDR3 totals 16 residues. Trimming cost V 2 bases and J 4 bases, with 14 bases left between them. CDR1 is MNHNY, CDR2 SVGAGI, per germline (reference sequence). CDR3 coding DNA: TGTGCCAGCAGTTACGCTGGCAGGGTAGGCACCGGGGAGCTGTTTTTT. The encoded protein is CASSYAGRVGTGELFF.